This paragraph reports one T cell receptor beta chain. V was cut by 7 bases and J by 5 bases, with 9 bases left in between. Germline loops: CDR1 LNHDA, CDR2 SQIVND (reference sequence). The CDR3 consists of 11 residues. This sample was taken from a study of cytomegalovirus exposure and HLA in healthy donors. PCR involved 60 Vbeta and 13 Jbeta primers. Measured with immunoSEQ multiplex PCR; TCRdb has only the in-frame clones, and not every one. This sample has around 82,000 clones; 78% occur once, and the top ten carry approximately 6%. The sequenced material came from PBMCs. The chain recombines TRBV19 with TRBJ2-7, with D tentatively TRBD1 (5 bases). The TCR sequence derives from a male donor in good health and CMV-seropositive. The CDR3 reads CASTWGHEQYF. The CDR3 DNA reads as TGTGCCAGTACGTGGGGCCACGAGCAGTACTTC.